This T cell receptor (beta chain) was captured by sequencing in a study of cytomegalovirus exposure and HLA in healthy donors. Study results and caveats: A later analysis linked around 15,000 TCR beta sequences to HLA alleles at 0.05 false discovery rate.

The donors (healthy individuals) were bone marrow donors. Trimming removed 1 base at V and 7 bases at J, with 13 bases between. CDR3 size: 15 residues. Germline V CDR1 and CDR2: SGHTA, FQGTGA. On this clone: Its antigen is unidentified.

In the PCR, 60 Vbeta and 13 Jbeta primers were used. This table comes from immunoSEQ multiplex PCR, and its TCRdb copy is limited to in-frame clones, with some not included. The sample lists about 250,000 clones, approximately 78% occurring once. The chain recombines TRBV7-3 with TRBJ2-2, with a possible D match to TRBD1 (6 bases). The sequencing input was PBMCs. The source of this sequence is a boy between 10 and 17 years old in good health and CMV-seronegative. The DNA for the CDR3 is TGTGCCAGCAGCTTAAGGGCAGGGGAGATCGGGGAGCTGTTTTTT. It translates to CASSLRAGEIGELFF.